A selection of T cell receptor beta chains follows, all from one sample in a study of shared clonotypes between healthy human individuals. The protocol was immunoSEQ multiplex PCR, while the TCRdb copy is restricted to in-frame clones and leaves out a portion. The profile shows 1,500,000 or so clones, roughly 95% of them singletons. The sample comprised naive CD4+ T cells sorted from blood. The receptors were sampled from a man between 25 and 39 years old in good health. Both conserved end residues are part of each CDR3.

14	TRBJ2-3	TRBV14	CASSHLIIAGDRYF
17	TRBJ2-3	TRBV27	CASSSLRRARSTDTQYF
15	TRBJ2-7	TRBV7-2	CASSNQAGPSYEQYF
17	TRBJ1-3	TRBV5-4	CASSLNWGLSSGNTIYF
15	TRBJ2-1	TRBV7-9	CASSLRSGSYNEQFF
15	TRBJ2-7	TRBV28	CASSPPQGGSYEQYF
11	TRBJ2-1	TRBV20-1	CSVWRTNEQFF
15	TRBJ2-3	TRBV28	CASSPAGVQKDTQYF
15	TRBJ1-5	TRBV27	CASSYTGGGNQPQHF
11	TRBJ2-7	TRBV27	CASSQGVEQYF
18	TRBJ2-2	TRBV9	CASSVTLAGGPVTGELFF
14	TRBJ2-3	TRBV10-2	CASGGEGARDTQYF
15	TRBJ1-1	TRBV18	CASSRDRDANTEAFF
15	TRBJ2-5	TRBV6-6	CASSYGREMKETQYF
14	TRBJ1-1	TRBV18	CASSPRGKDTEAFF
17	TRBJ2-1	TRBV7-8	CASSFLGLAGQYNEQFF
13	TRBJ2-2	TRBV5-4	CASSGQVTGELFF
13	TRBJ1-5	TRBV19	CASLGSGGQPQHF
17	TRBJ2-2	TRBV7-9	CASLPRDRGPVTGELFF
12	TRBJ2-1	TRBV29-1	CSVEMNYNEQFF
17	TRBJ2-6	TRBV18	CASSPLPEGSGANVLTF
12	TRBJ2-5	TRBV7-8	CASSIPRETQYF
12	TRBJ2-3	TRBV19	CASSISTDTQYF
14	TRBJ2-1	TRBV7-7	CASSPIGGGNEQFF
17	TRBJ2-3	TRBV10-3	CAISEAWRGTSTDTQYF
17	TRBJ2-1	TRBV25-1	CASSEWNSGRAFVEQFF
14	TRBJ2-2	TRBV12-5	CATIGGVQAGELFF
15	TRBJ2-1	TRBV11-2	CASSSSGRRDNEQFF
15	TRBJ2-7	TRBV10-2	CASSEDRASLYEQYF
15	TRBJ1-1	TRBV27	CASSATGQLNTEAFF
17	TRBJ2-2	TRBV7-6	CASSGPRGGPRAGELFF
13	TRBJ2-3	TRBV29-1	CSVDAGITDTQYF
13	TRBJ2-7	TRBV10-3	CAIGTGKPYEQYF
13	TRBJ2-7	TRBV9	CASSESLGHEQYF
14	TRBJ2-2	TRBV27	CASSLRRNTGELFF
15	TRBJ2-7	TRBV30	CAWSVRDRVLREQYF
15	TRBJ1-2	TRBV23-1	CASSLISKQEDGYTF
15	TRBJ2-1	TRBV6-1	CASTSTSGTYNEQFF
16	TRBJ1-5	TRBV19	CASRWGTGFSNQPQHF
18	TRBJ2-2	TRBV7-2	CASSFSSVGGPSTGELFF
13	TRBJ2-7	TRBV6-5	CASSYSDSYEQYF
13	TRBJ2-5	TRBV7-9	CASSPTSDETQYF
15	TRBJ2-1	TRBV2	CASGGTSPPYNEQFF